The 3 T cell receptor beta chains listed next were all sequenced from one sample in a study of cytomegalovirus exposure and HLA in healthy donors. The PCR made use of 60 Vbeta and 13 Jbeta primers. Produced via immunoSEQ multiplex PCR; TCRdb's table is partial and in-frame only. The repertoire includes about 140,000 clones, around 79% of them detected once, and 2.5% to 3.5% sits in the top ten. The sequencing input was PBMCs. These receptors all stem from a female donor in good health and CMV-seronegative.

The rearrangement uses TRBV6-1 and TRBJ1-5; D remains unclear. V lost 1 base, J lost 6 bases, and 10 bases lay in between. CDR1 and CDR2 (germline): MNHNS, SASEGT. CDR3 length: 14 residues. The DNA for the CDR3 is TGTGCCAGCAGTGAAGTGAGTATTGGTCAGCCCCAGCATTTT. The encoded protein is CASSEVSIGQPQHF.

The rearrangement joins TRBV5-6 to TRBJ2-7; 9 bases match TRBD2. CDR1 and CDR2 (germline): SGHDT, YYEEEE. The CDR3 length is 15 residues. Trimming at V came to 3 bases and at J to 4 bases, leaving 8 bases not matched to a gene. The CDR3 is CASSSTSGHFYEQYF. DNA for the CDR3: TGTGCCAGCAGCTCGACTAGCGGACATTTTTACGAGCAGTACTTC.

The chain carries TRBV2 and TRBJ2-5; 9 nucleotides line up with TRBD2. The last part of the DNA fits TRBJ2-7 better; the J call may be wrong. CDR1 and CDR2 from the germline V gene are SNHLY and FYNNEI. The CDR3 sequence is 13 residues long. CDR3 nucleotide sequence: TGTGCCAGCAGTGGCGGGGGGGTCAACGAGCAGTACTTC. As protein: CASSGGGVNEQYF.